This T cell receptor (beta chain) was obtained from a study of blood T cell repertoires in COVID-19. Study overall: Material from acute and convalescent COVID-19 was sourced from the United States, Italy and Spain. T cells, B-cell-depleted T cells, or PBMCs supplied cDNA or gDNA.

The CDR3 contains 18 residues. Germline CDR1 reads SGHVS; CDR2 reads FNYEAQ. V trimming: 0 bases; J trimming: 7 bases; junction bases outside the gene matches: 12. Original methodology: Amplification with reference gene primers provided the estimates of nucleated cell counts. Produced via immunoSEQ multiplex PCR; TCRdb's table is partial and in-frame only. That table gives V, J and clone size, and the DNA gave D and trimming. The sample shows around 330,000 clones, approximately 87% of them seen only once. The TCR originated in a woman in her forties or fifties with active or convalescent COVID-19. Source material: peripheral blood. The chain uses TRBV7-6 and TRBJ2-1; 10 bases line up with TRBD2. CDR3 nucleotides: TGTGCCAGCAGCTTAGCGCTTTCTAGCGGGGGCCCCCTAAATGAGCAGTTCTTC. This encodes CASSLALSSGGPLNEQFF.